This TCR beta chain was profiled in a study of long-term antiretroviral therapy in people with HIV. Trimming left V 1 base short and J 7 bases short, with 14 bases between. The CDR3 has 14 amino acids. Looked up from germline, CDR1 is SGHTA and CDR2 is FQGNSA. Study-level findings and limits: The study lacked data on ART adherence, viral resistance or therapy changes.

Version v3.0 of the immunoSEQ assay was performed at survey level. TCRdb keeps only in-frame clones here, not all; method: immunoSEQ multiplex PCR. This sample has 45,000 to 50,000 clones; roughly 80% occur once, and the top ten carry roughly 3%. Comment on this clone: Its antigen is still unknown.

This sequence joins TRBV7-2 and TRBJ2-7; D not resolved. The clonotype comes from a woman aged 18-29 years with HIV. Sequencing was performed on unsorted PBMCs, taken 0.8 years after starting antiretroviral therapy. The CDR3 is CASSLDPALREQYF. The CDR3, as DNA: TGTGCCAGCAGCTTAGATCCAGCGCTAAGGGAGCAGTACTTC. The full variable domain, in which reference TRBV7-2 and TRBJ2-7 provide the parts outside the CDR3, is GAGVSQSPSNKVTEKGKDVELRCDPISGHTALYWYRQSLGQGLEFLIYFQGNSAPDKSGLPSDRFSAERTGGSVSTLTIQRTQQEDSAVYLCASSLDPALREQYFGPGTRLTVT.